The TCR beta chain under discussion was sequenced for a study of CD8+CD57+ T cells in acquired aplastic anemia. Whoever was chosen for sequencing had shown CD8+CD57+ cell expansion by flow cytometry. There was no therapy given to any patient before the blood sampling took place. CDR1 is LNHDA and CDR2 is SQIVND in the germline V gene (reference sequence). V was cut by 6 bases and J by 8 bases, with 5 bases left in between. The CDR3 covers 11 residues. Profiles of TCR beta VDJ and CDR3 were generated from a genomic DNA template. A single record per CDR3 protein comes from TCRdb applying MiXCR to the reads. In the table there are around 200,000 distinct CDR3 sequences, 48% of which are singletons.

Sample: sorted CD4+, CD8+, or CD8+CD57+ T cells (not recorded which) from PBMCs. The sequence came from a human donor with aplastic anemia. The rearrangement uses TRBV19 and TRBJ1-6; D gene uncertain. The CDR3 is CASRADSPLHF. The CDR3 DNA sequence: TGTGCCAGTAGGGCCGATTCACCCCTCCACTTT.